This T cell receptor (beta chain) is from a study of blood T cell repertoires in COVID-19. This clone was seen only a few times. V was trimmed by 9 bases and J by 3 bases, leaving 8 bases between them. Germline V gene data show CDR1 as SNHLY and CDR2 as FYNNEI. The CDR3 sequence is 12 residues long. Participant age was roughly 18 to 89 years, and participants resided in 25 or so US areas. Two negative PCRs, clearance, or symptom resolution were required of recovered Cohort 3 donors. Generated by immunoSEQ multiplex PCR, the TCRdb table keeps only in-frame clones and is missing some. The sample has some 400,000 clones; more than 80% are singletons.

The clonotype originates from a man aged 30-40 years who had recovered from COVID-19. The chain has TRBV2 and TRBJ1-4, with D possibly being TRBD1 (6 bases). Material: PBMCs or T cells enriched from blood (not recorded which). The CDR3 nucleotides read TGTGCCAGGGGACAACCTAATGAAAAACTGTTTTTT. Translating it yields CARGQPNEKLFF.